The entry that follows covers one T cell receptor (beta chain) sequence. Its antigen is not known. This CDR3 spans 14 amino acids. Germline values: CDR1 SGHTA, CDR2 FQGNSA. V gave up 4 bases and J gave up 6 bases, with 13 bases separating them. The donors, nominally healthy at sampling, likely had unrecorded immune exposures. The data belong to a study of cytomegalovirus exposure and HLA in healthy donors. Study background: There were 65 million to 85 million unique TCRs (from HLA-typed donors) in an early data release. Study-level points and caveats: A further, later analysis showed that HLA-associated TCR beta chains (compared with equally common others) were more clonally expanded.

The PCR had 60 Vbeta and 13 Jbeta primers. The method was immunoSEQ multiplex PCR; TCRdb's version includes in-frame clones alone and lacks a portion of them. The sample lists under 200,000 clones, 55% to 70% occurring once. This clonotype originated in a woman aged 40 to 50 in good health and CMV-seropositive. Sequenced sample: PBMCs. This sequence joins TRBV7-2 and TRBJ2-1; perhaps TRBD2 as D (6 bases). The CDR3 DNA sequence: TGTGCCAGCAGCTGGAGACTAGGCCCCAATGAGCAGTTCTTC. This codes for CASSWRLGPNEQFF. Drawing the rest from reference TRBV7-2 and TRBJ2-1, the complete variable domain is GAGVSQSPSNKVTEKGKDVELRCDPISGHTALYWYRQSLGQGLEFLIYFQGNSAPDKSGLPSDRFSAERTGGSVSTLTIQRTQQEDSAVYLCASSWRLGPNEQFFGPGTRLTVL.